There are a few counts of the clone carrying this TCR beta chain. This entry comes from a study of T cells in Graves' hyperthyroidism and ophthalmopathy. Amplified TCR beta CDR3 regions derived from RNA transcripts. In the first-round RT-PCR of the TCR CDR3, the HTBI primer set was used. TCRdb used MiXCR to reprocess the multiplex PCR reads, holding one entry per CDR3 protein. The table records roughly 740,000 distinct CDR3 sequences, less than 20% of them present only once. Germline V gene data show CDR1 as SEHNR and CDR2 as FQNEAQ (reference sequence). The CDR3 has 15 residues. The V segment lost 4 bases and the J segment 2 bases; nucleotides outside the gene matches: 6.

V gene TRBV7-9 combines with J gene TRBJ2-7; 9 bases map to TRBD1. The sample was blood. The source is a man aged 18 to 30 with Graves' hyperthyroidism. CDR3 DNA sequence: TGTGCCAGCAGCTACGACAGGGGGATCACCTACGAGCAGTACTTC. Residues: CASSYDRGITYEQYF.